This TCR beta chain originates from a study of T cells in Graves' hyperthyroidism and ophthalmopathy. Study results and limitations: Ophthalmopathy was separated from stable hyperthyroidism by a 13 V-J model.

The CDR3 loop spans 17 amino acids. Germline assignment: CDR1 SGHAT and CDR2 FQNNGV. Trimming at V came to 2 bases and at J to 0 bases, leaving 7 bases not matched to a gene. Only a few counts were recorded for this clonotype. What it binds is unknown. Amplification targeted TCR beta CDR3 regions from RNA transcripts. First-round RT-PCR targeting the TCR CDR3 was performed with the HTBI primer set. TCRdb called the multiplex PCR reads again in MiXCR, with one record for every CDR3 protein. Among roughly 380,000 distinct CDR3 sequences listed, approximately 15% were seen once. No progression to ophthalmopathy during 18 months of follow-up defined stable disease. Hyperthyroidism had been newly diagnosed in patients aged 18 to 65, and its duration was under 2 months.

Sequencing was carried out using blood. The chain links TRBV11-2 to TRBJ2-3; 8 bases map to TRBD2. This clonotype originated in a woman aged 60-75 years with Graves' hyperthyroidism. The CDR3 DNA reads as TGTGCCAGCAGCTTATGGCGGGAGGTTTGGAGCACAGATACGCAGTATTTT. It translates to CASSLWREVWSTDTQYF.